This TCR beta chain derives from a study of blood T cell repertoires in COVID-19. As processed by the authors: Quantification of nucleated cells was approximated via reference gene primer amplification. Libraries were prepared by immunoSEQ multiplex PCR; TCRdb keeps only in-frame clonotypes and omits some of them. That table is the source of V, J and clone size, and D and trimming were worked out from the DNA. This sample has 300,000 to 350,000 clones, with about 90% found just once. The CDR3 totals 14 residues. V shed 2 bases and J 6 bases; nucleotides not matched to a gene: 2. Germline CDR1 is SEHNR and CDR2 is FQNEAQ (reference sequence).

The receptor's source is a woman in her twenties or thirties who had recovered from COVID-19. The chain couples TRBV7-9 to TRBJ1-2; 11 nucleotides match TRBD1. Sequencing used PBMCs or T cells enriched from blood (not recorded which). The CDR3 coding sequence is TGTGCCAGCAGCTTAACGGGACAGGGGGATGGCTACACCTTC. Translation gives CASSLTGQGDGYTF.